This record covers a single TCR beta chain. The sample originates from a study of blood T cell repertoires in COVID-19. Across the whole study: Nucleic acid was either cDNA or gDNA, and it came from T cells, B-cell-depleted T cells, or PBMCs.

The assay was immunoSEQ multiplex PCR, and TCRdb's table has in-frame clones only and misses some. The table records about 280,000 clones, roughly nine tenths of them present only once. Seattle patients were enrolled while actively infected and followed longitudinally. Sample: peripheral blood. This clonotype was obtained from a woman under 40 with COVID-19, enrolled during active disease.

The CDR3 region has the DNA TGTGCCAGTGAGGGACAGCCAAACACTGAAGCTTTCTTT. It specifies CASEGQPNTEAFF. This chain joins TRBV12-3 or TRBV12-4 and TRBJ1-1; 7 nucleotides align to TRBD1. There are 13 residues in the CDR3. V lost 9 bases to trimming and J lost 2 bases; unmatched junction nucleotides: 6.